The rows below give T cell receptor beta chains drawn from one sample of a study of blood T cell repertoires in COVID-19. TCRdb's table, derived via immunoSEQ multiplex PCR, lists solely in-frame clones and lacks some. This sample yields some 81,000 clones, of which 90% to 95% are seen a single time; approximately 4.3% belongs to the top ten. The sequencing input was peripheral blood. The receptors come from a human donor with active COVID-19. The donor label of this sample is uncertain. Each CDR3 is given with its conserved first and last residue. The D gene is left open where the match is weak.

D	V	J	DNA	CDR3
TRBD2	TRBV5-1	TRBJ2-1	TGCGCCAGCAGCGCGGGACTAGCGGCAACCTACAATGAGCAGTTCTTC	CASSAGLAATYNEQFF
TRBD1	TRBV3-1/TRBV3-2	TRBJ1-2	TGTGCCAGCAGCCAACCCCGGACAGGGGGCGTATTTAGCTATGGCTACACCTTC	CASSQPRTGGVFSYGYTF
.	TRBV3-1/TRBV3-2	TRBJ2-7	TGTGCCAGCAGCCAAGAACCGCGATCCTACGAGCAGTACTTC	CASSQEPRSYEQYF
.	TRBV19	TRBJ1-1	TGTGCCAGTACCCTTATAATGAACACTGAAGCTTTCTTT	CASTLIMNTEAFF
TRBD2	TRBV5-1	TRBJ2-7	TGCGCCAGCAGCTTGAGGGGCCTAGCGGGTACCACCGGTTCCTACGAGCAGTACTTC	CASSLRGLAGTTGSYEQYF
.	TRBV18	TRBJ2-3	TGTGCCAGCTCACCTAGACAGACTCGGAGCACAGATACGCAGTATTTT	CASSPRQTRSTDTQYF
.	TRBV7-9	TRBJ2-2	TGTGCCAGCAGCTCAAGGACAGACACCGGGGAGCTGTTTTTT	CASSSRTDTGELFF
TRBD1	TRBV5-1	TRBJ2-7	TGCGCCAGCAGCTTTGGACAGGGAAAGATTTACGAGCAGTACTTC	CASSFGQGKIYEQYF
.	TRBV5-6	TRBJ1-6	TGTGCCAGCAGCTGGTACACCGGGACTAAGGATAATTCACCCCTCCACTTT	CASSWYTGTKDNSPLHF
TRBD1	TRBV19	TRBJ1-1	TGTGCCAGTAGTTCCGGGACAGCAATGAACACTGAAGCTTTCTTT	CASSSGTAMNTEAFF
TRBD1	TRBV5-1	TRBJ2-7	TGCGCCAGCAGCTCAGACAGGGGCGAGCAGTACTTC	CASSSDRGEQYF